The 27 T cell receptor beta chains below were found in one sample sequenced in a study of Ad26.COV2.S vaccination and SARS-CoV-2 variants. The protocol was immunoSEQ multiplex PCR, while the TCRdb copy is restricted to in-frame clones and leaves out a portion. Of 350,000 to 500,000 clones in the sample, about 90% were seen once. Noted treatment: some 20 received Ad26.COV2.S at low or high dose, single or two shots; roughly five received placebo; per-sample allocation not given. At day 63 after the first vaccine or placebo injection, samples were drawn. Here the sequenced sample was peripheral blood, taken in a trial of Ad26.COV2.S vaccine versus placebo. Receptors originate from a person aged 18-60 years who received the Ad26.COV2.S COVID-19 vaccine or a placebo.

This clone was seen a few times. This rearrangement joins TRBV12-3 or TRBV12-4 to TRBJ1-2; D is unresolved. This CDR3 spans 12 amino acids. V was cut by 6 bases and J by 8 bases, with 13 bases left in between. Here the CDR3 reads CASSTGLQGYTF. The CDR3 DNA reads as TGTGCCAGCAGCACGGGTTTACAGGGCTACACCTTC.

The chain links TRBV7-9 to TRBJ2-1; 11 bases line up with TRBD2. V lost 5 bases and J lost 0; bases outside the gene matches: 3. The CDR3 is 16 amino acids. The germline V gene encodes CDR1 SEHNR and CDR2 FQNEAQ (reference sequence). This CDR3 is CASSPTSGSSYNEQFF. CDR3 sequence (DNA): TGTGCCAGCAGCCCTACTAGCGGGAGCTCCTACAATGAGCAGTTCTTC.

The CDR3 sequence: CASSLGQAQYF. The CDR3 coding sequence is TGTGCCAGCAGCCTCGGACAGGCGCAGTACTTC. This sequence joins TRBV3-1 (or the pseudogene TRBV3-2) and TRBJ2-7; the match to TRBD1 covers 7 bases. The CDR3 totals 11 residues. Germline assignment: CDR1 LGHDT and CDR2 YNNKEL (reference sequence). With V trimmed by 4 bases and J by 9 bases, 3 bases remained unmatched.

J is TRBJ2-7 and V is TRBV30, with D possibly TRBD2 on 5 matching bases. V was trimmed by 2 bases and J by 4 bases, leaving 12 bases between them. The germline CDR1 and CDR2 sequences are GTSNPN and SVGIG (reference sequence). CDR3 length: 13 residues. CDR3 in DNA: TGTGCCTGGAGTCCTCGCCCGGGGTACGAGCAGTACTTC. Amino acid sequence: CAWSPRPGYEQYF. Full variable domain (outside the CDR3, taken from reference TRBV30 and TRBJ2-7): SQTIHQWPATLVQPVGSPLSLECTVEGTSNPNLYWYRQAAGRGLQLLFYSVGIGQISSEVPQNLSASRPQDRQFILSSKKLLLSDSGFYLCAWSPRPGYEQYFGPGTRLTVT.

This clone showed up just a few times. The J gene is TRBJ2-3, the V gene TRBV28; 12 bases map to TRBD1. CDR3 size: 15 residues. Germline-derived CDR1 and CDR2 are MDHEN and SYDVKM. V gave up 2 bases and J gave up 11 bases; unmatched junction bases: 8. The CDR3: CASSLGTGGPGLQYF. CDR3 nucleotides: TGTGCCAGCAGTTTAGGGACAGGGGGCCCGGGGCTGCAGTATTTT.

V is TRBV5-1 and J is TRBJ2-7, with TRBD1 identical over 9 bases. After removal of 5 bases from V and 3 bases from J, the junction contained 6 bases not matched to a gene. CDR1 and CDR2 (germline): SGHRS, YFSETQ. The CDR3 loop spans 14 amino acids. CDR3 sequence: CASRRTGAVYEQYF. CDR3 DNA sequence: TGCGCCAGCAGACGGACAGGGGCCGTCTACGAGCAGTACTTC. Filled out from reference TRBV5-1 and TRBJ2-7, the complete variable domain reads KAGVTQTPRYLIKTRGQQVTLSCSPISGHRSVSWYQQTPGQGLQFLFEYFSETQRNKGNFPGRFSGRQFSNSRSEMNVSTLELGDSALYLCASRRTGAVYEQYFGPGTRLTVT.

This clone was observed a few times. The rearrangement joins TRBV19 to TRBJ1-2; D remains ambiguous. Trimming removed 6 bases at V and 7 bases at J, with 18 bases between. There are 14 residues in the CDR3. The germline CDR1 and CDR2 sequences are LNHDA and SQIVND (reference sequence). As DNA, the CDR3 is TGTGCCAGTAGGCCCCCCCGTGCTGCGTCTGGCTACACCTTC. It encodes CASRPPRAASGYTF.

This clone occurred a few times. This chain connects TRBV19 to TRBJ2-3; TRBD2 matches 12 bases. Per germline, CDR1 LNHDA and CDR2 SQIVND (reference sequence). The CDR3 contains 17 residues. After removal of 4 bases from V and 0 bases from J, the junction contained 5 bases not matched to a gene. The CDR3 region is CASSTSGTSGSTDTQYF. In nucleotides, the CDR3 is TGTGCCAGTAGTACTTCCGGGACTAGCGGGAGCACAGATACGCAGTATTTT.

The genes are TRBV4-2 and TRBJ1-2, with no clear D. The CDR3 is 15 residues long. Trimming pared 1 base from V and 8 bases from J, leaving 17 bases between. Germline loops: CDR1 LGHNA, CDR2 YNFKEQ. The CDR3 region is CASSQVSSQMGGYTF. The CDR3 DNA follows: TGTGCCAGCAGCCAAGTTTCTTCCCAGATGGGAGGCTACACCTTC.

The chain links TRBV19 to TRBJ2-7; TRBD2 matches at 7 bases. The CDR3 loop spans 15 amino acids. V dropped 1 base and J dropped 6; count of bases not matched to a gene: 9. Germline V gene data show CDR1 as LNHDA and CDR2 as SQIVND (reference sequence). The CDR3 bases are TGTGCCAGTAGTATAGGGAGCGGGATCGAAGGCGAGCAGTACTTC. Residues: CASSIGSGIEGEQYF.

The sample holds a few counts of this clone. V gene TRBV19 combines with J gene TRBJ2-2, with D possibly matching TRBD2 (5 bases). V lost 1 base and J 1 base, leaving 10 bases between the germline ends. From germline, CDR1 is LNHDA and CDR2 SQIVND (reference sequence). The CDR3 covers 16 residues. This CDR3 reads CASSIGSRGNTGELFF. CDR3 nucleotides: TGTGCCAGTAGTATAGGAAGCCGGGGGAACACCGGGGAGCTGTTTTTT.

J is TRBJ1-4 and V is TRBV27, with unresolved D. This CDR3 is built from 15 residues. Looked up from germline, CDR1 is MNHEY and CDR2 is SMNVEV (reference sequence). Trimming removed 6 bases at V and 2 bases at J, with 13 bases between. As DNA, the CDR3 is TGTGCCAGCAGCATGCAGGTTCGCACTAATGAAAAACTGTTTTTT. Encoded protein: CASSMQVRTNEKLFF.

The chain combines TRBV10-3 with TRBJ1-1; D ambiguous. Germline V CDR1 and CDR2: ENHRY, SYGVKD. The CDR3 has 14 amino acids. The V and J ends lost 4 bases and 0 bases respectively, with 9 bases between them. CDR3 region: CAISVEAVNTEAFF. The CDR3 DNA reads TGTGCCATCAGTGTCGAGGCGGTGAACACTGAAGCTTTCTTT.

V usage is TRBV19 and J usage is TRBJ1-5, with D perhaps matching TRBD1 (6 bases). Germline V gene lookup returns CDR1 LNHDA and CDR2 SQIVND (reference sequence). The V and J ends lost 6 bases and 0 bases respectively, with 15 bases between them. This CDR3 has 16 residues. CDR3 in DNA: TGTGCCAGTAGCTACCGGACAGATTATAGCAATCAGCCCCAGCATTTT. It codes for CASSYRTDYSNQPQHF.

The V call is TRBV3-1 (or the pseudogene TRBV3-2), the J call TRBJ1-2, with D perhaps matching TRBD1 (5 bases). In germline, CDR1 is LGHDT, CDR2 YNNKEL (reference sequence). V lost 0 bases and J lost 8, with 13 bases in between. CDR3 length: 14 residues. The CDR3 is CASSQDVQGRGYTF. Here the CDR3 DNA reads TGTGCCAGCAGCCAAGATGTTCAGGGACGGGGCTACACCTTC.

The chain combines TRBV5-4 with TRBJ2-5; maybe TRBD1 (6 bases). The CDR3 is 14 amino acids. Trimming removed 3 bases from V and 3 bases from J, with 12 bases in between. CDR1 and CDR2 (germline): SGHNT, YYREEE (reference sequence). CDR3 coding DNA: TGTGCCAGCAGCTCCGGGACATCAAAAGAGACCCAGTACTTC. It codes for CASSSGTSKETQYF.

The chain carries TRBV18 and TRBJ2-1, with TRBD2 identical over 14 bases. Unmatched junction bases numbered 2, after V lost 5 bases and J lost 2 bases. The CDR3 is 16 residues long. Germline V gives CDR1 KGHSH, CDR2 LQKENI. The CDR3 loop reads CASSRLAGGPYNEQFF. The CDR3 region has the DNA TGTGCCAGCTCAAGACTAGCGGGAGGGCCCTACAATGAGCAGTTCTTC.

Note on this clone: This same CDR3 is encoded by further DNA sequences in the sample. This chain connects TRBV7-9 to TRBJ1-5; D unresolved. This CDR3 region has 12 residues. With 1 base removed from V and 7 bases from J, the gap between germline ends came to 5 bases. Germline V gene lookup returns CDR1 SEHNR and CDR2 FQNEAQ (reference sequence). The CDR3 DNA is TGTGCCAGCAGCTTAGGTCCCCAGCCCCAGCATTTT. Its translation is CASSLGPQPQHF.

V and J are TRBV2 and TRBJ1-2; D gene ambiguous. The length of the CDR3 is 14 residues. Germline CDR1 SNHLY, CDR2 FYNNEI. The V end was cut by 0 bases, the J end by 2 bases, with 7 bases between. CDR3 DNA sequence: TGTGCCAGCAGTGAAGCTGGTGGAAACTATGGCTACACCTTC. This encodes CASSEAGGNYGYTF.

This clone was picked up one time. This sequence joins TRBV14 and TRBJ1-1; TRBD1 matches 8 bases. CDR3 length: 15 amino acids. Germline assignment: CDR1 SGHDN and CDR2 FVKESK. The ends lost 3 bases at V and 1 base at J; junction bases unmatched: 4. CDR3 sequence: CASSHKDRENTEAFF. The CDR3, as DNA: TGTGCCAGCAGCCATAAGGACAGGGAGAACACTGAAGCTTTCTTT.

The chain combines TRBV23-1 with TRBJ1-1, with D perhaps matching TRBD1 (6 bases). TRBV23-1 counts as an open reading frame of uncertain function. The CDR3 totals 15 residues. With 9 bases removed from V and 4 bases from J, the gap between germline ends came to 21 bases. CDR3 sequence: CASPQEGVLSTEAFF. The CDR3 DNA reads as TGCGCCAGTCCACAGGAGGGGGTTTTAAGCACTGAAGCTTTCTTT.

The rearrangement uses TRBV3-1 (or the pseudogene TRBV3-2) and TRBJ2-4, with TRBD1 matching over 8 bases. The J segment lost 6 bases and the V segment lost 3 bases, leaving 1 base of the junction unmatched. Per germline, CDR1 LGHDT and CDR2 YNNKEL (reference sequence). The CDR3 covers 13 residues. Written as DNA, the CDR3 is TGTGCCAGCAGCCACGACAGGGGAAACATTCAGTACTTC. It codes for CASSHDRGNIQYF.

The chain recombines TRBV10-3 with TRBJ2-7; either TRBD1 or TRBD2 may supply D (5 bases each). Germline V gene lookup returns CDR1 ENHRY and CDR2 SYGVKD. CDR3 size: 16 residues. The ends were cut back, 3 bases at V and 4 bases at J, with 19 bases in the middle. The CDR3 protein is CAISDPSGTTSYEQYF. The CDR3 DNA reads TGTGCCATCAGTGATCCATCAGGGACCACTAGTTACGAGCAGTACTTC.

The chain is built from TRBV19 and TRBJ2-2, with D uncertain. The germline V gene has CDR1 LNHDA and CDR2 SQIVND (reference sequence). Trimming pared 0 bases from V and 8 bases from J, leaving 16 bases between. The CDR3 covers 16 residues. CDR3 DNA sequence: TGTGCCAGTAGTATAGATAGGGCGACATCATCAGGGGAGCTGTTTTTT. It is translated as CASSIDRATSSGELFF.

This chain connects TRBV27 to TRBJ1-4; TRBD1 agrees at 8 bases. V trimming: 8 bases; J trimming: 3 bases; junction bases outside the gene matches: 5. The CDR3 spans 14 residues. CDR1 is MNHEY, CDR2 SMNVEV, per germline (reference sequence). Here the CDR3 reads CASGWTGPNEKLFF. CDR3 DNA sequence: TGTGCCAGCGGGTGGACAGGGCCTAATGAAAAACTGTTTTTT. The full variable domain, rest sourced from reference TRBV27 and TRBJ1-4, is EAQVTQNPRYLITVTGKKLTVTCSQNMNHEYMSWYRQDPGLGLRQIYYSMNVEVTDKGDVPEGYKVSRKEKRNFPLILESPSPNQTSLYFCASGWTGPNEKLFFGSGTQLSVL.

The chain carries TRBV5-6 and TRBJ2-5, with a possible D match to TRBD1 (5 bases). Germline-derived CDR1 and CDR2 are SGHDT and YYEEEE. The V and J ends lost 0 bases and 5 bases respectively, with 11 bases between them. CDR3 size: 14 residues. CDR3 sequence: CASSLVAGWETQYF. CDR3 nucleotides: TGTGCCAGCAGCTTGGTCGCAGGGTGGGAGACCCAGTACTTC. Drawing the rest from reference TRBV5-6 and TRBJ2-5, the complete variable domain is DAGVTQSPTHLIKTRGQQVTLRCSPKSGHDTVSWYQQALGQGPQFIFQYYEEEERQRGNFPDRFSGHQFPNYSSELNVNALLLGDSALYLCASSLVAGWETQYFGPGTRLLVL.

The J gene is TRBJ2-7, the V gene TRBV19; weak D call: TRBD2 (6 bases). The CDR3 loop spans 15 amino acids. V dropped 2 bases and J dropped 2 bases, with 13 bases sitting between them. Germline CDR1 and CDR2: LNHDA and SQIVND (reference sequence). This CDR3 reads CASSIRLGGPYEQYF. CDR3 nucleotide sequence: TGTGCCAGTAGTATAAGACTAGGAGGCCCCTACGAGCAGTACTTC.